This record covers a single T cell receptor beta chain. The same CDR3 arises from other DNA sequences in this sample as well. This entry belongs to a study of cytomegalovirus exposure and HLA in healthy donors. Researchers ran the PCR with 60 Vbeta and 13 Jbeta primers. Assay used: immunoSEQ multiplex PCR; TCRdb lists only in-frame clones, some missing. The sample carries about 180,000 clones, over 80% recorded once. The sequence was obtained from a man in his forties in good health and CMV-seronegative. Sequencing input: PBMCs.

The DNA for the CDR3 is TGTGCCAGTAGCTTACAGGGGCCCCGTTTAGGGGTCTCCTACGAGCAGTACTTC. Its translation is CASSLQGPRLGVSYEQYF. This chain links TRBV27 with TRBJ2-7; 7 bases line up with TRBD1. This CDR3 spans 18 amino acids. The germline V gene encodes CDR1 MNHEY and CDR2 SMNVEV (reference sequence). With 9 bases clipped from V and 0 bases from J, the junction kept 20 bases outside the gene matches.